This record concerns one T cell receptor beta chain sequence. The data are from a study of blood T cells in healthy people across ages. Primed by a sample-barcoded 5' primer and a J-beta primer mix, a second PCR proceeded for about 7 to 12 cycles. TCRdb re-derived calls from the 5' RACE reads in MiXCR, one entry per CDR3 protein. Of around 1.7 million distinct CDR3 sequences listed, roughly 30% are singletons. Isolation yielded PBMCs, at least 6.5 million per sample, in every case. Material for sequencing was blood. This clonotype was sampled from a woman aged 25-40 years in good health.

CDR3 in amino acids: CASSLGTGTVEQYF. In DNA, the CDR3 is TGTGCCAGCAGCTTGGGGACAGGGACGGTTGAGCAGTACTTC. The chain employs TRBV7-9 and TRBJ2-5, with TRBD1 matching 9 bases. V gave up 3 bases and J gave up 11 bases; unmatched junction bases: 10. There are 14 residues in the CDR3. Germline V gene data show CDR1 as SEHNR and CDR2 as FQNEAQ (reference sequence). Full variable domain (rest looked up from reference TRBV7-9 and TRBJ2-5): DTGVSQNPRHKITKRGQNVTFRCDPISEHNRLYWYRQTLGQGPEFLTYFQNEAQLEKSRLLSDRFSAERPKGSFSTLEIQRTEQGDSAMYLCASSLGTGTVEQYFGPGTRLLVL.